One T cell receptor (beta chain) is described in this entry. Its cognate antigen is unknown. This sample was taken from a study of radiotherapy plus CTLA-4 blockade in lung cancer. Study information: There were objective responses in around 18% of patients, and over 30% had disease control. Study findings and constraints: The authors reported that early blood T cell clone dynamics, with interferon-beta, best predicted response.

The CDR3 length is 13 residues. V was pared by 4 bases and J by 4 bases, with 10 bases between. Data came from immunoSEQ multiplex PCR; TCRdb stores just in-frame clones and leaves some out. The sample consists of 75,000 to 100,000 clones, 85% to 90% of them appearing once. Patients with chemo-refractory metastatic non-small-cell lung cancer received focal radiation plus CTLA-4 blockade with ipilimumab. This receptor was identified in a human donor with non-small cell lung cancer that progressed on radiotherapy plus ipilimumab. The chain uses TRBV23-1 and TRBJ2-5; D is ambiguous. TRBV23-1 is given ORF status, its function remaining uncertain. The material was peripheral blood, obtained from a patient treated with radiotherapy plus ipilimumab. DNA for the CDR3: TGCGCCAGCAGTCCCAGGTCGATAGAGACCCAGTACTTC. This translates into CASSPRSIETQYF.